This TCR beta chain was obtained from a study of blood T cell repertoires in COVID-19. Cohort placement rested on clinical history that participants reported themselves. Note on this clone: Mismatch with germline at one junction end may stem from a read error.

The method was immunoSEQ multiplex PCR; TCRdb's version includes in-frame clones alone and lacks a portion of them. Here the sample spans hundreds of thousands of clones, approximately 87% being singletons. The origin of this receptor is a man in his forties or fifties in a cohort exposed to, infected with or recovered from COVID-19 (not recorded which). Sequences were obtained from PBMCs or T cells enriched from blood (not recorded which).

Here the CDR3 reads CASSLGEGNLHF. The CDR3 DNA is TGTGCCAGCAGCTTAGGGGAGGGGAATTTACACTTC. This rearrangement joins TRBV7-9 to TRBJ2-7; 7 bases are a match to TRBD2. The CDR3 extends over 12 amino acids. Germline V gene lookup returns CDR1 SEHNR and CDR2 FQNEAQ (reference sequence).